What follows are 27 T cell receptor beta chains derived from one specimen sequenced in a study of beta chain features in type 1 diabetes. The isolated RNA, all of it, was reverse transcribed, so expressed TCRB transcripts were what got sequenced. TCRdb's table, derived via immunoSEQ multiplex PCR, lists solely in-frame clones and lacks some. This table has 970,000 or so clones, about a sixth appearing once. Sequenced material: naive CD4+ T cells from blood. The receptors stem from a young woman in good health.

CDR3 in amino acids: CASSPPLAGGPYDEQFF. CDR3 DNA sequence: TGTGCCAGCTCACCACCTCTTGCGGGAGGGCCGTACGATGAGCAGTTCTTC. V gene TRBV18 combines with J gene TRBJ2-1; 9 nucleotides line up with TRBD2. The CDR3 is made up of 17 amino acids. CDR1 KGHSH and CDR2 LQKENI come from the germline V gene. V was clipped by 0 bases and J by 8 bases; unmatched bases: 11.

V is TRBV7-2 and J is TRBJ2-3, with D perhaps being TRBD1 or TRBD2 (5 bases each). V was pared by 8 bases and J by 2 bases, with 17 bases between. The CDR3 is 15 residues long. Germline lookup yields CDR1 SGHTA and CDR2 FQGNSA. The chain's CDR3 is CASSLSRGVTDTQYF. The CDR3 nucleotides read TGTGCCAGCTCGTTAAGTCGGGGCGTCACAGATACGCAGTATTTT.

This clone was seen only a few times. This CDR3 reads CASSSGTIPVDTQYF. The CDR3 DNA sequence: TGTGCCAGCAGCTCAGGGACTATCCCGGTGGATACGCAGTATTTT. The chain uses TRBV5-4 and TRBJ2-3; 7 bases map to TRBD2. This CDR3 has 15 amino acids. Trimming at V came to 3 bases and at J to 6 bases, leaving 10 bases not matched to a gene. Germline V CDR1 and CDR2: SGHNT, YYREEE (reference sequence).

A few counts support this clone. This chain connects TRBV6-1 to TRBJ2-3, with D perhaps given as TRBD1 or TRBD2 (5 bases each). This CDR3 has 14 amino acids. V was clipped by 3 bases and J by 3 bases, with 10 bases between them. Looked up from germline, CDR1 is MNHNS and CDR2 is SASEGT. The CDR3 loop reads CASSEWWGTDTQYF. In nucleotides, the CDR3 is TGTGCCAGCAGTGAGTGGTGGGGGACAGATACGCAGTATTTT.

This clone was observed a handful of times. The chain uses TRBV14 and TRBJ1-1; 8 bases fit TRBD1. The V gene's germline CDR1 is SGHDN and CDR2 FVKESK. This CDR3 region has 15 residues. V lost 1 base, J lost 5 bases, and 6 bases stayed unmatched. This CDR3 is CASSQVGRGLTEAFF. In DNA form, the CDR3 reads TGTGCCAGCAGCCAAGTAGGCAGGGGGCTAACTGAAGCTTTCTTT.

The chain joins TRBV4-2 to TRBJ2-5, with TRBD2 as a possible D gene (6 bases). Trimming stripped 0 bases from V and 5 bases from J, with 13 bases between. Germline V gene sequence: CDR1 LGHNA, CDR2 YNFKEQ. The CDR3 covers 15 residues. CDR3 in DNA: TGTGCCAGCAGCCAAGATCGCGGGGCTCGGGAGACCCAGTACTTC. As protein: CASSQDRGARETQYF.

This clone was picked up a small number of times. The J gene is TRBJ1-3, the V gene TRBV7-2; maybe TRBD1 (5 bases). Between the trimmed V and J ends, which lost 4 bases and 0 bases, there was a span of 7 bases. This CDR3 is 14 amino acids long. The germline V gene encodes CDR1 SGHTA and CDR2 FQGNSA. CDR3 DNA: TGTGCCAGCAGCTATGACAGCTCTGGAAACACCATATATTTT. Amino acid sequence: CASSYDSSGNTIYF.

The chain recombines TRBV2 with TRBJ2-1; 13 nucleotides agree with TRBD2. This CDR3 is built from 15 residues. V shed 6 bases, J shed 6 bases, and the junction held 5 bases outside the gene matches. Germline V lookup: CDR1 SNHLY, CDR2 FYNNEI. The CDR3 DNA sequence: TGTGCCAGCAGGAATACTAGCGGGAGGGGCAATGAGCAGTTCTTC. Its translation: CASRNTSGRGNEQFF.

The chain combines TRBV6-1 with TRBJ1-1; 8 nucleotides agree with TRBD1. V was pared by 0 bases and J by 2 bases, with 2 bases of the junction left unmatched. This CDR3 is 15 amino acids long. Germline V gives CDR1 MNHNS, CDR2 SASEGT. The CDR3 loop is CASSEAGQGNTEAFF. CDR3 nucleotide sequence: TGTGCCAGCAGTGAAGCCGGACAGGGAAACACTGAAGCTTTCTTT.

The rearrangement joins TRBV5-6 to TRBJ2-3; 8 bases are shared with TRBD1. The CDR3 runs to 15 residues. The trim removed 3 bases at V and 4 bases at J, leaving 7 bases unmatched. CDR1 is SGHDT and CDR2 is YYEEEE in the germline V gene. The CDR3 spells CASSSVPTGADTQYF. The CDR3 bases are TGTGCCAGCAGCTCCGTCCCGACAGGGGCAGATACGCAGTATTTT.

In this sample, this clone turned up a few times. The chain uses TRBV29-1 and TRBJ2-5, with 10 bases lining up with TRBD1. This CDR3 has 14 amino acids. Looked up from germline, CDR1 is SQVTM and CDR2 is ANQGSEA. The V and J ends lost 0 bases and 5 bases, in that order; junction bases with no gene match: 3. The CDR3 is CSVEDRGQGETQYF. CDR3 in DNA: TGCAGCGTTGAAGATAGGGGACAGGGGGAGACCCAGTACTTC.

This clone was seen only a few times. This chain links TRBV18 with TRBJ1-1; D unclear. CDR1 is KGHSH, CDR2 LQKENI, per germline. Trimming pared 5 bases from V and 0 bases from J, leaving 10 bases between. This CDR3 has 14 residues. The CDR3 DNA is TGTGCCAGCTCAACGGGCGGCCTGAACACTGAAGCTTTCTTT. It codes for CASSTGGLNTEAFF.

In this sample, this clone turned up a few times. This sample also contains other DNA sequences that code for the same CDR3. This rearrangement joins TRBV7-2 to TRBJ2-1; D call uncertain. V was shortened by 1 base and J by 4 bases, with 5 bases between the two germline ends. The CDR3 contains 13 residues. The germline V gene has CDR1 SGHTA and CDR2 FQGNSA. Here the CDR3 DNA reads TGTGCCAGCAGCTTAGGAAGGTACAATGAGCAGTTCTTC. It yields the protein CASSLGRYNEQFF.

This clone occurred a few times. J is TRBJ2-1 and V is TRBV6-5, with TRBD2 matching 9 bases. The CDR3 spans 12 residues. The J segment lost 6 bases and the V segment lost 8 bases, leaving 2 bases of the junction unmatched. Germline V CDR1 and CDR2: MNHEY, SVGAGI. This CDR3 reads CASQLAGNEQFF. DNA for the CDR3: TGTGCCAGCCAACTAGCGGGCAATGAGCAGTTCTTC.

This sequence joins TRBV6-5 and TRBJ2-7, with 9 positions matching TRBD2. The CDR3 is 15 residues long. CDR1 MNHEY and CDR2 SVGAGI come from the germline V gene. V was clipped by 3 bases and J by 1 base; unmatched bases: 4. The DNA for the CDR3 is TGTGCCAGCAGTTATGATAGCGGGGGATCCTACGAGCAGTACTTC. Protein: CASSYDSGGSYEQYF.

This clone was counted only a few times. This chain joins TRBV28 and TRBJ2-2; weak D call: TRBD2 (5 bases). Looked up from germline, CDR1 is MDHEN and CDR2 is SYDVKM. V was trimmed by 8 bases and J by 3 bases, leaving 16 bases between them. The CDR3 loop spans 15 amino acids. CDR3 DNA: TGTGCCAGCGTTACGTTGGGAGAGGACACCGGGGAGCTGTTTTTT. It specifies CASVTLGEDTGELFF.

CDR3: CASSLLPVGLGEQYF. In DNA form, the CDR3 reads TGTGCCAGCTCACTTCTCCCCGTCGGTCTGGGAGAGCAGTACTTC. This chain links TRBV18 with TRBJ2-7; D is unresolved. Germline CDR1 KGHSH, CDR2 LQKENI. The CDR3 is 15 residues long. Trimming left V 4 bases short and J 7 bases short, with 20 bases between. The variable domain in full, completed from reference TRBV18 and TRBJ2-7, reads NAGVMQNPRHLVRRRGQEARLRCSPMKGHSHVYWYRQLPEEGLKFMVYLQKENIIDESGMPKERFSAEFPKEGPSILRIQQVVRGDSAAYFCASSLLPVGLGEQYFGPGTRLTVT.

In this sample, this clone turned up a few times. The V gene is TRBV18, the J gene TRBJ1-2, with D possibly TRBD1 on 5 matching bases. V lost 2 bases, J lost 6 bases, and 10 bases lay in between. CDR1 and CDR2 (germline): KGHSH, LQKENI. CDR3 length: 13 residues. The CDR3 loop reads CASSPGAANGYTF. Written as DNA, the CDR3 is TGTGCCAGCTCACCAGGGGCAGCTAATGGCTACACCTTC.

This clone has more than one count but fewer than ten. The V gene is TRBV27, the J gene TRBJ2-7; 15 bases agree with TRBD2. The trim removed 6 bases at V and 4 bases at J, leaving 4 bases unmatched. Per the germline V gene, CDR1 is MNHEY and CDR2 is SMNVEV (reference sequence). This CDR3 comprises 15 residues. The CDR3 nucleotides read TGTGCCAGCAGGGGACTAGCGGGAGGTTGGTACGAGCAGTACTTC. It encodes CASRGLAGGWYEQYF.

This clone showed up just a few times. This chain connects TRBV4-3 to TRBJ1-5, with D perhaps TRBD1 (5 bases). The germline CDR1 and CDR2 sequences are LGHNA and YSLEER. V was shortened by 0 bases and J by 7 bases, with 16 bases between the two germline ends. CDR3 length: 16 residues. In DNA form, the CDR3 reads TGCGCCAGCAGCCAAGATCTCGGCAGGGCAAACCAGCCCCAGCATTTT. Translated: CASSQDLGRANQPQHF.

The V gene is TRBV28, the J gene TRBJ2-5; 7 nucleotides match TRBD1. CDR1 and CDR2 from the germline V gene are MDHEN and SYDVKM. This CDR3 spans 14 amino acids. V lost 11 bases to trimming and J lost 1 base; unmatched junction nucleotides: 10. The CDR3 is CAAALGTVQETQYF. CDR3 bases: TGTGCCGCCGCGCTCGGGACAGTCCAAGAGACCCAGTACTTC.

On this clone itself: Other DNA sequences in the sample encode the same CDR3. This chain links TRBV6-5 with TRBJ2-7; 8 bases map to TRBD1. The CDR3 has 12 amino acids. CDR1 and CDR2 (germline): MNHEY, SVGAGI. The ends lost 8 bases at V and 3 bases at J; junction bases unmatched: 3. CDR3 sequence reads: CASRQGSYEQYF. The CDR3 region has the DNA TGTGCCAGCCGACAGGGGAGCTACGAGCAGTACTTC.

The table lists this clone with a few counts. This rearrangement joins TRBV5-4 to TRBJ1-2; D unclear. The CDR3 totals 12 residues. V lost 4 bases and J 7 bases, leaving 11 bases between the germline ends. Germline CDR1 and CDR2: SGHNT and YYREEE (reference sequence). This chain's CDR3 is CASSTDMVGYTF. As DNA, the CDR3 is TGTGCCAGCAGCACCGACATGGTTGGCTACACCTTC.

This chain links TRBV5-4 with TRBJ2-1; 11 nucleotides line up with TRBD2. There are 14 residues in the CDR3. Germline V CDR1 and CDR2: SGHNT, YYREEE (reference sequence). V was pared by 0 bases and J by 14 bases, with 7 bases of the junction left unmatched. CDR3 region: CASSLADSGRAEFF. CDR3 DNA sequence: TGTGCCAGCAGCTTGGCCGATAGCGGGAGGGCGGAGTTCTTC.

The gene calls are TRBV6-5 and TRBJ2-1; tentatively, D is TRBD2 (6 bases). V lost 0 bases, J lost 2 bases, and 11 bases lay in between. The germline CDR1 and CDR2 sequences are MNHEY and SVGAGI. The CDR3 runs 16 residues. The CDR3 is CASSYSGLETYNEQFF. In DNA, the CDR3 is TGTGCCAGCAGTTACTCGGGACTGGAGACCTACAATGAGCAGTTCTTC.

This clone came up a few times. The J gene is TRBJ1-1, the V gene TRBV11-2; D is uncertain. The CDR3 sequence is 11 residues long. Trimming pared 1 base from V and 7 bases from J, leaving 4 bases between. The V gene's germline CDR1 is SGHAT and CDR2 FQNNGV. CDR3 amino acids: CASSLVDEAFF. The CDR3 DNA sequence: TGTGCCAGCAGCTTAGTTGATGAAGCTTTCTTT.

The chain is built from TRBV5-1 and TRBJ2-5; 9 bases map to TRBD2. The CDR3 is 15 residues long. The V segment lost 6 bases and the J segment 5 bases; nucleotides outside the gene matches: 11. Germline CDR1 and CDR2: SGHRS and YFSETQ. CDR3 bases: TGCGCCAGCACCCCGGAAAGCGGGAGGAGGGAGACCCAGTACTTC. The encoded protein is CASTPESGRRETQYF. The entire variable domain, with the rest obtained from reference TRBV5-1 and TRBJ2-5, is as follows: KAGVTQTPRYLIKTRGQQVTLSCSPISGHRSVSWYQQTPGQGLQFLFEYFSETQRNKGNFPGRFSGRQFSNSRSEMNVSTLELGDSALYLCASTPESGRRETQYFGPGTRLLVL.